The 21 T cell receptor beta chains given below trace back to one sample, sequenced in a study of blood T cell repertoires in COVID-19. Some clones are missing from TCRdb's copy, which holds only in-frame ones; the method was immunoSEQ multiplex PCR. The profile shows approximately 68,000 clones, approximately 89% of them singletons. The sample consisted of peripheral blood. These receptors came from a woman at least 80 years old with active or convalescent COVID-19.

This chain uses TRBV7-2 with TRBJ1-4; unclear D gene. The V end lost 2 bases, the J end lost 1 base, and 8 bases lay between the germline ends. This CDR3 is 15 amino acids long. Germline CDR1 reads SGHTA; CDR2 reads FQGNSA. The CDR3 DNA is TGTGCCAGCAGCTTACAGGCAGTAACTAATGAAAAACTGTTTTTT. Its translation is CASSLQAVTNEKLFF.

This clone was recorded a few times. This rearrangement joins TRBV19 to TRBJ1-1, with D perhaps matching TRBD1 (5 bases). The V gene's germline CDR1 is LNHDA and CDR2 SQIVND (reference sequence). This CDR3 region has 16 residues. Between the trimmed V and J ends, which lost 3 bases and 0 bases, there was a span of 14 bases. The CDR3 loop is CASSIPRRQMNTEAFF. CDR3 DNA sequence: TGTGCCAGTAGTATCCCCCGACGACAGATGAACACTGAAGCTTTCTTT.

This clone appeared a few times. The J gene is TRBJ2-5, the V gene TRBV7-9; D is ambiguous. Germline CDR1 SEHNR, CDR2 FQNEAQ (reference sequence). The V gene lost 3 bases and the J gene lost 5 bases, with 7 bases spanning the gap. The CDR3 totals 12 residues. CDR3: CASSFLGETQYF. In nucleotides, the CDR3 is TGTGCCAGCAGCTTCCTCGGGGAGACCCAGTACTTC.

This clone has just a few counts. This rearrangement joins TRBV2 to TRBJ1-2, with no clear D. Trimming left V 3 bases short and J 13 bases short, with 12 bases between. The CDR3 loop spans 11 amino acids. Germline CDR1 SNHLY, CDR2 FYNNEI. The CDR3 DNA sequence: TGTGCCAGCAGTGAGTGGGAGCACCCCACCTTC. Protein product: CASSEWEHPTF.

The chain carries TRBV7-2 and TRBJ2-3; 7 nucleotides agree with TRBD1. CDR1 is SGHTA, CDR2 FQGNSA, per germline. This CDR3 spans 15 amino acids. The ends lost 1 base at V and 2 bases at J; junction bases unmatched: 3. The CDR3 loop reads CASSLGGQATDTQYF. In nucleotides, the CDR3 is TGTGCCAGCAGCTTAGGCGGACAGGCCACAGATACGCAGTATTTT.

The chain links TRBV30 to TRBJ1-1; possibly TRBD1 for D (6 bases). The CDR3 length is 13 residues. Germline V gene data show CDR1 as GTSNPN and CDR2 as SVGIG (reference sequence). The V end lost 2 bases, the J end lost 5 bases, and 12 bases lay between the germline ends. CDR3 DNA sequence: TGTGCCTGGAGTCATACAGGGAGAACTGAAGCTTTCTTT. Residues: CAWSHTGRTEAFF.

This sequence joins TRBV2 and TRBJ1-6; maybe TRBD1 (6 bases). The germline CDR1 and CDR2 sequences are SNHLY and FYNNEI. V was cut by 6 bases and J by 6 bases, with 12 bases left in between. This CDR3 spans 14 amino acids. CDR3 residues: CASRLGQPNSPLHF. For the CDR3, the DNA is TGTGCCAGCAGATTAGGACAGCCTAATTCACCCCTCCACTTT.

The CDR3 region has the DNA TGTGCCAGCAGCATTAACAGGGGGCTGGGGAACACTGAAGCTTTCTTT. Translation gives CASSINRGLGNTEAFF. The chain couples TRBV4-2 to TRBJ1-1, with 9 bases that match TRBD1. Losses at the gene ends were 5 bases for V and 1 base for J; bases not matched to a gene: 8. Germline-derived CDR1 and CDR2 are LGHNA and YNFKEQ. There are 16 residues in the CDR3.

The V gene is TRBV7-7, the J gene TRBJ2-5, with 14 bases matching TRBD2. Germline CDR1 and CDR2: SSHAT and FNYEAQ (reference sequence). V shed 5 bases and J 5 bases; nucleotides not matched to a gene: 10. This CDR3 is 17 amino acids long. In nucleotides, the CDR3 is TGTGCCAGCAGCCTCCGTGGACTAGCGGGGGGTGGGGAGACCCAGTACTTC. The encoded protein is CASSLRGLAGGGETQYF.

This chain uses TRBV27 with TRBJ2-3; maybe TRBD2 (5 bases). Trimming removed 4 bases from V and 2 bases from J, with 16 bases in between. Per germline, CDR1 MNHEY and CDR2 SMNVEV (reference sequence). The CDR3 consists of 16 residues. The CDR3 bases are TGTGCCAGCAGTTCTTTAGCGTTTCTCGCCACAGATACGCAGTATTTT. Translation gives CASSSLAFLATDTQYF.

This clone was observed a handful of times. The genes are TRBV5-6 and TRBJ1-5; 7 bases fit TRBD1. V shed 1 base, J shed 5 bases, and the junction held 9 bases outside the gene matches. Germline V CDR1 and CDR2: SGHDT, YYEEEE. This CDR3 contains 16 residues. CDR3: CASSLRTGTADQPQHF. The CDR3 coding sequence is TGTGCCAGCAGCTTGCGAACCGGGACAGCCGATCAGCCCCAGCATTTT.

In this sample, this clone turned up a few times. The chain is built from TRBV10-3 and TRBJ1-2, with D unresolved. V was pared by 7 bases and J by 8 bases, with 17 bases between. This CDR3 spans 13 amino acids. Germline assignment: CDR1 ENHRY and CDR2 SYGVKD. CDR3 coding DNA: TGTGCCATCACCAAGGGCGGGTCTGCGGGCTACACCTTC. As protein: CAITKGGSAGYTF.

Comment on this clone: The sample carries other DNA sequences with the same CDR3. The chain links TRBV20-1 to TRBJ1-2; D not resolved. V was shortened by 6 bases and J by 2 bases, with 7 bases between the two germline ends. CDR3 length: 11 residues. CDR1 and CDR2 from the germline V gene are DFQATT and SNEGSKA (reference sequence). The chain's CDR3 is CSARQNYGYTF. In DNA, the CDR3 is TGCAGTGCGCGACAAAACTATGGCTACACCTTC.

The chain employs TRBV5-1 and TRBJ1-6, with 7 bases matching TRBD1. Germline CDR1 reads SGHRS; CDR2 reads YFSETQ. This CDR3 is built from 18 residues. V was clipped by 0 bases and J by 5 bases; unmatched bases: 11. The CDR3 spells CASSLAPGTTGDNSPLHF. In nucleotides, the CDR3 is TGCGCCAGCAGCTTGGCCCCCGGGACAACAGGGGATAATTCACCCCTCCACTTT. The whole variable domain, filled in from reference TRBV5-1 and TRBJ1-6, reads KAGVTQTPRYLIKTRGQQVTLSCSPISGHRSVSWYQQTPGQGLQFLFEYFSETQRNKGNFPGRFSGRQFSNSRSEMNVSTLELGDSALYLCASSLAPGTTGDNSPLHFGNGTRLTVT.

V usage is TRBV20-1 and J usage is TRBJ2-3; D uncertain. Trimming took 3 bases from V and 2 from J, leaving 12 bases between them. The germline V gene encodes CDR1 DFQATT and CDR2 SNEGSKA (reference sequence). The CDR3 is 14 amino acids. The CDR3 DNA reads TGCAGTGCTAGTGAGCAGATAGCCACAGATACGCAGTATTTT. Translated: CSASEQIATDTQYF.

J is TRBJ2-3 and V is TRBV11-2, with 12 nucleotides matching TRBD2. V shed 3 bases and J 2 bases; nucleotides not matched to a gene: 6. The CDR3 covers 17 residues. Germline lookup yields CDR1 SGHAT and CDR2 FQNNGV. The CDR3 DNA sequence: TGTGCCAGCAGCTTTCCCCCTAGCGGGGGGGTCACAGATACGCAGTATTTT. This sequence encodes CASSFPPSGGVTDTQYF.

The chain combines TRBV9 with TRBJ2-7, with a tentative D call TRBD1 (6 bases). Looked up from germline, CDR1 is SGDLS and CDR2 is YYNGEE. Trimming took 6 bases from V and 3 from J, leaving 19 bases between them. CDR3 length equals 15 residues. CDR3 protein: CASKIQMKGGYEQYF. DNA of the CDR3: TGTGCCAGCAAAATTCAAATGAAAGGGGGCTACGAGCAGTACTTC. Together with reference TRBV9 and TRBJ2-7, the CDR3 gives the full variable domain: DSGVTQTPKHLITATGQRVTLRCSPRSGDLSVYWYQQSLDQGLQFLIQYYNGEERAKGNILERFSAQQFPDLHSELNLSSLELGDSALYFCASKIQMKGGYEQYFGPGTRLTVT.

This clone was detected a few times. The genes are TRBV5-1 and TRBJ1-2; TRBD1 matches 7 bases. This CDR3 has 16 residues. Germline CDR1 reads SGHRS; CDR2 reads YFSETQ. V lost 4 bases to trimming and J lost 0 bases; unmatched junction nucleotides: 9. In DNA form, the CDR3 reads TGCGCCAGCAGCGTAGAACAGGGGCCTTCTAACTATGGCTACACCTTC. Encoded protein: CASSVEQGPSNYGYTF.

V and J are TRBV30 and TRBJ2-3; D possibly corresponds to TRBD2 (7 bases). Trimming took 2 bases from V and 4 from J, leaving 16 bases between them. CDR3 length: 15 residues. Germline CDR1 GTSNPN, CDR2 SVGIG (reference sequence). This chain's CDR3 is CAWSYAGEGADTQYF. The CDR3 DNA sequence: TGTGCCTGGAGTTATGCGGGGGAGGGGGCAGATACGCAGTATTTT.

The DNA of the CDR3 is TGTGCCAGCAGCCAAAGACAGGGGGCAGATGAAAAACTGTTTTTT. This translates into CASSQRQGADEKLFF. This sequence joins TRBV3-1 (or the pseudogene TRBV3-2) and TRBJ1-4; TRBD1 matches 10 bases. Germline lookup yields CDR1 LGHDT and CDR2 YNNKEL (reference sequence). The CDR3 contains 15 residues. V dropped 2 bases and J dropped 6; count of bases not matched to a gene: 3.

This clone was picked up one time. The J gene is TRBJ1-2, the V gene TRBV6-5, with unresolved D. With 2 bases removed from V and 4 bases from J, the gap between germline ends came to 11 bases. The germline CDR1 and CDR2 sequences are MNHEY and SVGAGI. The CDR3 runs to 14 residues. Here the CDR3 reads CASSYGASPYGYTF. DNA of the CDR3: TGTGCCAGCAGTTACGGTGCGAGCCCCTATGGCTACACCTTC.